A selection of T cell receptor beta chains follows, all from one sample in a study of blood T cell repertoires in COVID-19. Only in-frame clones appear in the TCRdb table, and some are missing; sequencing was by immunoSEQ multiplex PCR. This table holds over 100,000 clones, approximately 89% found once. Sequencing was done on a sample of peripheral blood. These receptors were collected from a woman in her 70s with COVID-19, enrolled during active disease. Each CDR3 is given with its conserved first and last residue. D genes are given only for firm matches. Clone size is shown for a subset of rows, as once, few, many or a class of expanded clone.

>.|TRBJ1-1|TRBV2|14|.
CASSEIGPNTEAFF
TGTGCCAGCAGTGAAATCGGTCCGAACACTGAAGCTTTCTTT
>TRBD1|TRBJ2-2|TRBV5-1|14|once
CASTGTGNTGELFF
TGCGCCAGCACCGGGACAGGGAACACCGGGGAGCTGTTTTTT
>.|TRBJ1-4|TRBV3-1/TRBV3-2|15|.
CASSPHETTNEKLFF
TGTGCCAGCAGCCCGCATGAGACAACTAATGAAAAACTGTTTTTT
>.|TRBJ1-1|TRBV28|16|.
CASSSTSGTKDTEAFF
TGTGCCAGCAGTTCCACCTCAGGGACTAAGGACACTGAAGCTTTCTTT
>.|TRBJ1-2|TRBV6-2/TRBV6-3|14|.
CASSYYGQNYGYTF
TGTGCCAGCAGTTACTATGGACAGAACTATGGCTACACCTTC
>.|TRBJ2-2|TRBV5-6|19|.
CASTDIALAGIANTGELFF
TGTGCCAGCACCGATATCGCACTGGCGGGAATCGCGAACACCGGGGAGCTGTTTTTT
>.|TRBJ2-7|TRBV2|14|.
CASFGGRRSYEQYF
TGTGCCAGCTTCGGGGGGCGGCGGTCCTACGAGCAGTACTTC
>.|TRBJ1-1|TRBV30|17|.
CAWRPLSRRGGDTEAFF
TGTGCCTGGAGACCTCTTTCGAGGAGGGGGGGTGACACTGAAGCTTTCTTT
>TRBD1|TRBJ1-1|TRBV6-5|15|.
CASTTHRDRDTEAFF
TGTGCCAGCACCACCCACCGGGACAGGGACACTGAAGCTTTCTTT
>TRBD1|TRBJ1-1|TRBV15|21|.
CATSRDRLSVDIGGLNTEAFF
TGTGCCACCAGCAGAGATAGGTTAAGTGTCGATATAGGGGGCCTGAACACTGAAGCTTTCTTT
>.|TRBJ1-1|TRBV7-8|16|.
CASSLRASNGPTEAFF
TGTGCCAGCAGCCTCAGGGCCTCCAACGGACCCACTGAAGCTTTCTTT
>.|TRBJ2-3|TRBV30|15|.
CAWSVGLPYTDTQYF
TGTGCCTGGAGTGTCGGACTACCCTACACAGATACGCAGTATTTT
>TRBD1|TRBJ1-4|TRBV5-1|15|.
CASSSGGQPNEKLFF
TGCGCCAGCAGTTCAGGGGGCCAACCTAATGAAAAACTGTTTTTT
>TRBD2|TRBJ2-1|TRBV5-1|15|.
CASSRTSGLDNEQFF
TGCGCCAGCAGTAGGACTAGCGGGTTAGACAATGAGCAGTTCTTC
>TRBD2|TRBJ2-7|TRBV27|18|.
CASSLRLAGGSSSYEQYF
TGTGCCAGCAGTTTACGGCTAGCGGGGGGCTCGAGCTCCTACGAGCAGTACTTC
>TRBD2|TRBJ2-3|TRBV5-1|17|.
CASSLRGTSGGIDTQYF
TGCGCCAGCAGCCTGAGAGGGACCAGCGGGGGAATAGATACGCAGTATTTT
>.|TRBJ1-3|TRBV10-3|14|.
CAIRDKSIGNTIYF
TGTGCCATCAGGGACAAGTCGATCGGAAACACCATATATTTT
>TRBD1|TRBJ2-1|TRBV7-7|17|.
CASSPSGQGRTGGEQFF
TGTGCCAGCAGCCCCTCGGGACAGGGTCGGACCGGGGGTGAGCAGTTCTTC
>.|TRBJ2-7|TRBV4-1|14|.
CASSRGFGGREQYF
TGCGCCAGCAGCCGGGGGTTCGGGGGTCGCGAGCAGTACTTC
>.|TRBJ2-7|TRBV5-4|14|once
CASRKGLISYEQYF
TGTGCCAGCAGGAAGGGACTGATATCCTACGAGCAGTACTTC
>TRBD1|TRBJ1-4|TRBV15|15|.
CATSRDRTGGEKLFF
TGTGCCACCAGCAGAGATCGGACAGGGGGGGAAAAACTGTTTTTT
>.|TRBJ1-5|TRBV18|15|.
CASSPGSAGDQPQHF
TGTGCCAGCTCACCAGGGTCGGCAGGGGATCAGCCCCAGCATTTT
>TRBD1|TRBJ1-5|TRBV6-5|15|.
CASRSGTGENQPQHF
TGTGCCAGCAGGTCCGGGACAGGCGAAAATCAGCCCCAGCATTTT
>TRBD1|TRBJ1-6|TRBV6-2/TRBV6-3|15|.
CASSRGQVDNSPLHF
TGTGCCAGCAGTCGAGGACAGGTCGATAATTCACCCCTCCACTTT
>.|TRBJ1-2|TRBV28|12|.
CASSLEGRGYTF
TGTGCCAGCAGTTTGGAGGGTCGAGGCTACACCTTC
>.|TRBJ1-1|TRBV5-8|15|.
CASRERGRAGTEAFF
TGTGCCAGCAGGGAACGAGGCAGGGCTGGCACTGAAGCTTTCTTT
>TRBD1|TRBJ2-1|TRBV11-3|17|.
CASSLGDRGSPYNEQFF
TGTGCCAGCAGCTTAGGGGACAGGGGATCTCCCTACAATGAGCAGTTCTTC
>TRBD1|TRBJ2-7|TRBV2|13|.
CASTQGASYEQYF
TGTGCCAGCACGCAGGGGGCGTCCTACGAGCAGTACTTC
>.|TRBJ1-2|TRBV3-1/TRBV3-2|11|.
CASSRGRGYTF
TGTGCCAGCAGCCGTGGGCGTGGCTACACCTTC
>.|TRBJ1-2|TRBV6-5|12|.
CASRRPTGGYTF
TGTGCCAGCAGACGACCGACGGGAGGCTACACCTTC
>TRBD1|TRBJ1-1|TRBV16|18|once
CASSRRVGTGGARTEAFF
TGTGCCAGCAGTCGCAGGGTCGGGACAGGGGGCGCGAGGACTGAAGCTTTCTTT
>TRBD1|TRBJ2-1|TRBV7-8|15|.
CASSAQTGIGAEQFF
TGTGCCAGCAGCGCCCAGACAGGGATTGGGGCTGAGCAGTTCTTC
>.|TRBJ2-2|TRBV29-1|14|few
CSVGRDKDTGELFF
TGCAGCGTTGGACGGGACAAGGACACCGGGGAGCTGTTTTTT
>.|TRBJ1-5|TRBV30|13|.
CAWHPGGNQPQHF
TGTGCCTGGCACCCGGGGGGGAATCAGCCCCAGCATTTT
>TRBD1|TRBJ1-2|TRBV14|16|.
CASSPQGVGADYGYTF
TGTGCCAGCAGCCCGCAGGGGGTGGGGGCCGACTATGGCTACACCTTC
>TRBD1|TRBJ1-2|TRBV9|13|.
CASSPGGFGGYTF
TGTGCCAGCAGCCCAGGGGGCTTCGGTGGCTACACCTTC
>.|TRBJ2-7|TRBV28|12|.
CASRTEMYEQYF
TGTGCCAGCAGGACAGAGATGTACGAGCAGTACTTC
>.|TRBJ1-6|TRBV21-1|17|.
CASSKKAARSYNSPLHF
TGTGCCAGCAGCAAAAAGGCCGCGCGGTCCTATAATTCACCCCTCCACTTT
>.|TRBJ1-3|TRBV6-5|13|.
CASSSGEGNTIYF
TGTGCCAGCTCATCGGGGGAAGGAAACACCATATATTTT
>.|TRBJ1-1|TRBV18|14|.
CASSLGSPNTEAFF
TGTGCCAGCTCCCTAGGATCCCCCAACACTGAAGCTTTCTTT
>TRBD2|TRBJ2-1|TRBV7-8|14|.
CASSQGLAPNEQFF
TGTGCCAGCAGCCAGGGACTAGCGCCTAATGAGCAGTTCTTC